The clone carrying this T cell receptor (beta chain) was recorded a few times. The target antigen is unknown. The investigators reverse transcribed all of the isolated RNA, so they sequenced expressed TCRB transcripts. Sequencing was performed with immunoSEQ multiplex PCR; in TCRdb, only in-frame clones are kept and a portion is missing. The profile shows more than 300,000 clones, roughly 8% of them singletons. The data were obtained in a study of beta chain features in type 1 diabetes. CDR3 size: 16 residues. Germline V lookup: CDR1 SQVTM, CDR2 ANQGSEA. V lost 3 bases and J 2 bases, leaving 18 bases between the germline ends. Sorting based on CD45RO/CCR7/CD25/CD127/CD95/CD27 separated CD4+ naive, central memory, regulatory and stem cell-like memory cells. Regarding the study as a whole: A pattern of fewer insertions and more deletions at VDJ junctions was seen in type 1 diabetes patients. cDNA-based sequencing might over-represent cells highly expressing TCR. The similarity of naive, central memory and Treg TCRB repertoires appeared greater among patients than among healthy donors.

The TCR originated in a woman aged 18-29 years in good health. Material: central memory CD4+ T cells from blood. The chain is built from TRBV29-1 and TRBJ2-3; D possibly corresponds to TRBD2 (6 bases). CDR3 in amino acids: CSVDRGGGTNTDTQYF. CDR3 in DNA: TGCAGCGTTGACCGGGGTGGCGGGACGAACACAGATACGCAGTATTTT.